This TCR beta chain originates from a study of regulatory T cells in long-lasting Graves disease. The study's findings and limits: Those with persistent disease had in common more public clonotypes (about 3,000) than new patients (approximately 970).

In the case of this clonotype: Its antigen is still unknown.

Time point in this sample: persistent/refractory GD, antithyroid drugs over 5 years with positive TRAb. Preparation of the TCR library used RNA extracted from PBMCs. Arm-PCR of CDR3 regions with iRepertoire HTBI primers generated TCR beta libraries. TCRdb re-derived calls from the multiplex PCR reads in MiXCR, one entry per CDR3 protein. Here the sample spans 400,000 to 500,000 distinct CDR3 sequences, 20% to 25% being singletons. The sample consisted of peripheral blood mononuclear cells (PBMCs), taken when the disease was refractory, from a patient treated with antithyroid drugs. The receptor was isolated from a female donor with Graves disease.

DNA for the CDR3: TGTGCCAGCAGCCCCCCGGGACTCACTTTCTTT. Residues: CASSPPGLTFF. The chain uses TRBV6-1 and TRBJ1-1; tentative D call: TRBD1 (5 bases). Germline V CDR1 and CDR2: MNHNS, SASEGT. This CDR3 spans 11 amino acids. Trimming shortened V by 6 bases and J by 12 bases, and 14 bases separated the two germline ends.